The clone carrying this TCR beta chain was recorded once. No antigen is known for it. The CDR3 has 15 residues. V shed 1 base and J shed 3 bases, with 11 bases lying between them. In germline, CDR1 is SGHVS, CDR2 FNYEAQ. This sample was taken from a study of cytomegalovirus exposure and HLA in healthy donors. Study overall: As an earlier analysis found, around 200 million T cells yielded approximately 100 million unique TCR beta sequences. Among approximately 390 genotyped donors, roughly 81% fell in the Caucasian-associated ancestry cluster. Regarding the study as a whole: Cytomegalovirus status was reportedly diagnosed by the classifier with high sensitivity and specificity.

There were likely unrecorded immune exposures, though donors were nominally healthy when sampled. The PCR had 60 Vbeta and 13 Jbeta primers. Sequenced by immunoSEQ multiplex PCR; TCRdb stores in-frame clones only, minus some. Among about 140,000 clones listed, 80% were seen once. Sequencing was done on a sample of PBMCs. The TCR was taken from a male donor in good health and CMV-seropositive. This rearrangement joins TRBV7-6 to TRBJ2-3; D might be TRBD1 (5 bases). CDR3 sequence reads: CASSLELRGTDTQYF. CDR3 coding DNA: TGTGCCAGCAGCTTAGAATTAAGGGGTACAGATACGCAGTATTTT.